This T cell receptor beta chain comes out of a study of blood T cell repertoires in COVID-19. Study-wide background: Acute-phase and convalescent COVID-19 samples originated in the United States, Italy and Spain.

Per germline, CDR1 GTSNPN and CDR2 SVGIG (reference sequence). The junction had 8 bases not matched to a gene; V was cut back by 4 bases and J by 7 bases. The CDR3 consists of 14 residues. Original analysis: Reference gene primer amplification yielded estimated nucleated cell counts. Only in-frame clones appear in the TCRdb table, and some are missing; sequencing was by immunoSEQ multiplex PCR. V, J and clone size are those of that table, while D and trimming were read from the DNA. The data show approximately 97,000 clones, approximately 90% seen once. This clone turned up a few times. The TCR originated in a man in his fifties or sixties with active COVID-19. The chain carries TRBV30 and TRBJ1-4; 8 bases fit TRBD1. Sequenced material: peripheral blood. CDR3 residues: CAWTRPGQAEKLFF. CDR3 DNA: TGTGCCTGGACCAGACCGGGACAGGCTGAAAAACTGTTTTTT.